This record concerns one TCR beta chain sequence. The source of the sample is a study of blood T cell repertoires in COVID-19. At the level of the study: Samples representing acute and convalescent COVID-19 were sourced from the United States, Italy and Spain. PBMCs, B-cell-depleted T cells, or T cells were the source of the cDNA or gDNA that made up the material.

Authors' methods: Amplification of reference gene primers was used by the study to estimate nucleated cell counts. Sequencing was performed with immunoSEQ multiplex PCR; in TCRdb, only in-frame clones are kept and a portion is missing. The V and J calls and clone size come from that table; D and trimming were worked out from the DNA. The sample has approximately 26,000 clones, about 89% seen once. Per the germline V gene, CDR1 is KGHSH and CDR2 is LQKENI. Trimming removed 5 bases from V and 4 bases from J, with 12 bases in between. This CDR3 is 13 amino acids long. Sequencing used peripheral blood. The sequence was obtained from a man aged 70-80 years with active COVID-19. The rearrangement joins TRBV18 to TRBJ2-7, with D perhaps matching TRBD1 (6 bases). In DNA, the CDR3 is TGTGCCAGCTCAGGGGGCTGGGGTTACGAGCAGTACTTC. Protein: CASSGGWGYEQYF.